The 9 T cell receptor beta chains below come from one sample, sequenced in a study of CD8+ T cells in alopecia areata. cDNA serving as the sequencing template came from extracted, reverse transcribed RNA. Generated by immunoSEQ multiplex PCR, the TCRdb table keeps only in-frame clones and is missing some. Of approximately 180,000 clones in the sample, around 64% were seen once. Treatment denoted: oral pan-JAK inhibitor, 5-10 mg twice daily. The sequences come from CD4+ T cells sorted from blood, collected between weeks 47 and 50, from a patient treated with tofacitinib. The receptors here all came from a human donor with alopecia areata.

On this clone itself: In the same sample, other DNA sequences code for this CDR3. The rearrangement uses TRBV29-1 and TRBJ2-3; possibly TRBD2 for D (6 bases). The V gene's germline CDR1 is SQVTM and CDR2 ANQGSEA. V lost 6 bases and J 3 bases, leaving 7 bases between the germline ends. The CDR3 spans 11 residues. The CDR3 DNA is TGCAGCGTCCGGGGGACAGATACGCAGTATTTT. Residues: CSVRGTDTQYF.

The V gene is TRBV30, the J gene TRBJ1-1, with no clear D. CDR1 is GTSNPN, CDR2 SVGIG, per germline (reference sequence). The CDR3 covers 13 residues. Trimming stripped 4 bases from V and 1 base from J, with 10 bases between. The CDR3 loop reads CAWIKMGNTEAFF. In nucleotides, the CDR3 is TGTGCCTGGATAAAAATGGGGAACACTGAAGCTTTCTTT.

Only a few counts were recorded for this clone. The J gene is TRBJ2-4, the V gene TRBV7-3; D is ambiguous. V was clipped by 6 bases and J by 8 bases, with 14 bases between them. The CDR3 is 13 residues long. Germline V CDR1 and CDR2: SGHTA, FQGTGA. The CDR3 sequence: CASSSSHRDIQYF. The CDR3, as DNA: TGTGCCAGCAGTTCGAGCCATCGAGACATTCAGTACTTC.

The chain carries TRBV29-1 and TRBJ2-5, with D maybe TRBD1 (6 bases). The CDR3 extends over 15 amino acids. The ends were cut back, 8 bases at V and 5 bases at J, with 24 bases in the middle. CDR1 SQVTM and CDR2 ANQGSEA come from the germline V gene. The CDR3 loop is CSSTLQGNWGETQYF. The CDR3 DNA is TGCAGCTCCACATTACAGGGTAACTGGGGGGAGACCCAGTACTTC.

The table lists this clone with a count of one. The chain couples TRBV29-1 to TRBJ2-7, with 8 bases aligning to TRBD1. This CDR3 is built from 13 residues. V lost 7 bases to trimming and J lost 5 bases; unmatched junction nucleotides: 10. Germline assignment: CDR1 SQVTM and CDR2 ANQGSEA. This CDR3 is CSANLDRDHEQYF. CDR3 DNA sequence: TGCAGCGCCAACCTGGACAGGGACCACGAGCAGTACTTC.

The rearrangement joins TRBV25-1 to TRBJ1-2; 9 bases align to TRBD1. The V gene's germline CDR1 is MGHDK and CDR2 SYGVNS. CDR3 length equals 14 residues. Losses at the gene ends were 6 bases for V and 4 bases for J; bases not matched to a gene: 6. The CDR3 protein is CASRRPGQGYGYTF. The CDR3 region has the DNA TGTGCCAGCAGAAGACCGGGACAGGGCTATGGCTACACCTTC.

The J gene is TRBJ2-7, the V gene TRBV25-1, with TRBD1 matching over 11 bases. Germline V CDR1 and CDR2: MGHDK, SYGVNS. CDR3 length equals 14 residues. Trimming took 2 bases from V and 4 from J; bases not matched to a gene: 1. The CDR3 nucleotides read TGTGCCAGCAGTGAAGGACAGGGGGCTTACGAGCAGTACTTC. This gives the protein CASSEGQGAYEQYF.

The chain uses TRBV7-9 and TRBJ1-2; 8 positions agree with TRBD1. The trim removed 7 bases at V and 3 bases at J, leaving 7 bases unmatched. This CDR3 comprises 14 residues. The germline CDR1 and CDR2 sequences are SEHNR and FQNEAQ (reference sequence). The CDR3 coding sequence is TGTGCCAGCAACCCTGGACAGGGCGACTATGGCTACACCTTC. It codes for CASNPGQGDYGYTF.

Here the CDR3 reads CASSSVGTGELFF. In DNA form, the CDR3 reads TGTGCCAGCAGTTCCGTGGGAACCGGGGAGCTGTTTTTT. V is TRBV25-1 and J is TRBJ2-2; D not resolved. Germline V gives CDR1 MGHDK, CDR2 SYGVNS. The CDR3 is made up of 13 amino acids. Between the trimmed V and J ends, which lost 5 bases and 5 bases, there was a span of 9 bases. The whole variable domain, filled in from reference TRBV25-1 and TRBJ2-2, reads EADIYQTPRYLVIGTGKKITLECSQTMGHDKMYWYQQDPGMELHLIHYSYGVNSTEKGDLSSESTVSRIRTEHFPLTLESARPSHTSQYLCASSSVGTGELFFGEGSRLTVL.